The rows below give T cell receptor beta chains drawn from one sample of a study of T cells in Graves' hyperthyroidism and ophthalmopathy. Each CDR3 protein gets one entry after TCRdb re-called the multiplex PCR reads with MiXCR. The sample shows 300,000 to 400,000 distinct CDR3 sequences, approximately 15% of them seen only once. Sequenced material: blood. These receptor sequences come from a woman in her 30s with Graves' hyperthyroidism. Each CDR3 is given with its conserved first and last residue. D genes are given only for firm matches. A row's size may be missing; if present it is once, few, many or a size class.

>TRBJ2-5|many|.|TRBV7-2
CASSHIPETQYF
TGTGCCAGCAGCCACATCCCGGAGACCCAGTACTTC
>TRBJ2-1|few|.|TRBV7-9
CASSLGTGYPEQFF
TGTGCCAGCAGCTTAGGGACCGGGTACCCAGAGCAGTTCTTC
>TRBJ2-1|many|.|TRBV28
CASKGQIAKDEQFF
TGTGCCAGCAAAGGACAGATCGCCAAGGATGAGCAGTTCTTC
>TRBJ1-1|few|.|TRBV3-1
CASSQEGRMNTEAFF
TGTGCCAGCAGCCAAGAGGGACGGATGAACACTGAAGCTTTCTTT
>TRBJ1-2|.|TRBD1|TRBV2
CASSETGNGHTF
TGTGCCAGCAGCGAGACAGGGAACGGCCACACCTTC
>TRBJ2-1|.|.|TRBV20-1
CSASLQAAGGKQFF
TGCAGTGCTAGTTTACAAGCGGCGGGTGGAAAGCAGTTCTTC
>TRBJ1-2|few|.|TRBV25-1
CASSETGSHGYTF
TGTGCCAGCAGTGAAACAGGGTCCCATGGCTACACCTTC
>TRBJ2-1|many|TRBD2|TRBV28
CASSSRLAGGPYNEQFF
TGTGCCAGCAGTTCACGCCTCGCGGGAGGGCCCTACAATGAGCAGTTCTTC
>TRBJ1-1|many|.|TRBV6-2/TRBV6-3
CASSRRALRDTEAFF
TGTGCCAGCAGTCGTCGAGCCCTAAGGGACACTGAAGCTTTCTTT
>TRBJ1-1|many|.|TRBV12-3/TRBV12-4
CASSLPLTEAFF
TGTGCCAGCAGTTTGCCCCTCACTGAAGCTTTCTTT
>TRBJ2-7|.|.|TRBV7-2
CASSYRRPDEQYF
TGTGCCAGCAGCTATCGCAGGCCGGACGAGCAGTACTTC
>TRBJ2-5|few|.|TRBV6-2/TRBV6-3
CASSYAGRMETQYF
TGTGCCAGCAGTTACGCGGGCAGGATGGAGACCCAGTACTTC
>TRBJ2-4|.|.|TRBV2
CASSEARRGRGAKNIQYF
TGTGCCAGCAGTGAAGCCCGGAGGGGAAGAGGGGCCAAAAACATTCAGTACTTC
>TRBJ2-7|many|.|TRBV2
CASSEADSYEQYF
TGTGCCAGCAGTGAAGCGGACTCCTACGAGCAGTACTTC
>TRBJ1-2|many|.|TRBV7-2
CASSLSAEYGYTF
TGTGCCAGCAGCTTATCGGCCGAGTATGGCTACACCTTC
>TRBJ1-2|.|.|TRBV7-2
CASSHPQSSYGYTF
TGTGCCAGCAGCCACCCGCAGTCCTCTTATGGCTACACCTTC
>TRBJ2-1|few|TRBD2|TRBV11-2
CASNGVRLAGYPSYNEQFF
TGTGCCAGCAATGGAGTCCGGCTAGCGGGATACCCGTCCTACAATGAGCAGTTCTTC
>TRBJ2-7|many|.|TRBV6-1
CASSLVGSFYEQYF
TGTGCCAGTTCCCTCGTGGGGTCCTTCTACGAGCAGTACTTC
>TRBJ2-1|.|TRBD2|TRBV7-8
CASSSTGPGGQFF
TGTGCCAGCAGCTCTACCGGACCGGGAGGGCAGTTCTTC
>TRBJ2-3|many|.|TRBV7-2
CASSSWTISPTDTQYF
TGTGCCAGCAGCTCCTGGACAATAAGTCCCACAGATACGCAGTATTTT
>TRBJ2-5|many|TRBD2|TRBV28
CASRNLAGPSETQYF
TGTGCCAGTCGAAATCTAGCGGGACCTTCCGAGACCCAGTACTTC
>TRBJ2-3|many|TRBD1|TRBV7-9
CASSPRQGADTQYF
TGTGCCAGCAGCCCCCGACAGGGAGCAGATACGCAGTATTTT
>TRBJ2-1|many|.|TRBV20-1
CSARDLQPAGSYNEQFF
TGCAGTGCTAGAGATCTACAGCCAGCGGGCTCCTACAATGAGCAGTTCTTC
>TRBJ2-1|few|.|TRBV11-2
CASSLLPGPHHPFF
TGTGCCAGCAGCTTATTACCGGGACCCCATCATCCGTTCTTC
>TRBJ2-5|.|.|TRBV27
CASSSLTGGAETQYF
TGTGCCAGCAGTTCTTTGACAGGCGGTGCGGAGACCCAGTACTTC
>TRBJ2-5|few|.|TRBV2
CASSSGAARGETQYF
TGTGCCAGCAGTTCAGGGGCGGCTAGGGGAGAGACCCAGTACTTC
>TRBJ2-7|once|.|TRBV4-2
CASSHDQNEQYF
TGTGCCAGCAGCCATGATCAGAACGAGCAGTACTTC
>TRBJ1-5|few|.|TRBV3-1
CASSQYLSEPQHF
TGTGCCAGCAGCCAATACTTATCCGAGCCCCAGCATTTT
>TRBJ2-1|few|.|TRBV30
CAWSVGNGRFSEQFF
TGTGCCTGGAGTGTAGGCAACGGCCGTTTTAGTGAGCAGTTCTTC
>TRBJ2-7|many|.|TRBV27
CASSPRGGSRNEQYF
TGTGCCAGCAGTCCCCGGGGCGGCTCGAGGAACGAGCAGTACTTC
>TRBJ1-4|.|.|TRBV15
CATSSADSGTLNEKLFF
TGTGCCACCAGCAGCGCTGACTCCGGGACGCTTAATGAAAAACTGTTTTTT
>TRBJ2-3|many|TRBD2|TRBV20-1
CSASPAGGLADTQYF
TGCAGTGCTAGTCCAGCGGGAGGGTTGGCAGATACGCAGTATTTT
>TRBJ2-7|few|TRBD1|TRBV20-1
CSASPSQTGQSYEQYF
TGCAGTGCTAGCCCTAGCCAAACGGGACAGTCCTACGAGCAGTACTTC
>TRBJ2-1|.|TRBD2|TRBV6-1
CASSLFAGGKQFF
TGTGCCAGCAGTCTCTTTGCGGGAGGGAAACAGTTCTTC
>TRBJ1-2|many|.|TRBV28
CASSPLGGLYGYTF
TGTGCCAGCAGTCCTCTCGGGGGGTTGTATGGCTACACCTTC
>TRBJ2-7|.|TRBD2|TRBV29-1
CSVAYRLAGGREQYF
TGCAGCGTCGCGTATAGGCTAGCGGGAGGGAGAGAGCAGTACTTC
>TRBJ2-7|many|TRBD1|TRBV6-2/TRBV6-3
CASRTGTGRYEQYF
TGTGCCAGCCGGACCGGGACAGGGCGGTACGAGCAGTACTTC
>TRBJ2-5|many|.|TRBV2
CASSEPQEETQYF
TGTGCCAGCAGTGAACCCCAAGAAGAGACCCAGTACTTC
>TRBJ2-6|few|.|TRBV5-6
CASRVGANVLTF
TGTGCCAGCAGAGTTGGGGCCAACGTCCTGACTTTC
>TRBJ1-4|.|.|TRBV19
CASIRSGTRGEKLFF
TGTGCCAGTATTCGATCCGGGACGCGGGGGGAAAAACTGTTTTTT
>TRBJ1-1|many|TRBD1|TRBV14
CASSQVQGARTEAFF
TGTGCCAGCAGCCAAGTGCAGGGGGCTCGGACTGAAGCTTTCTTT
>TRBJ1-2|many|.|TRBV2
CASSASPGNYGYTF
TGTGCCAGCAGTGCCTCCCCTGGGAACTATGGCTACACCTTC
>TRBJ2-7|.|TRBD1|TRBV19
CASSVRLDRPYEQYF
TGTGCCAGTAGTGTTCGGCTGGACAGGCCCTACGAGCAGTACTTC